A single sample gave rise to the 12 T cell receptor beta chains below, sequenced in a study of monozygotic twins with inflammatory bowel disease. TCRdb reprocessed the 5' RACE reads and reports one entry per CDR3 protein, with no DNA. The sample table sets out 150,000 to 200,000 distinct CDR3 sequences. The specimen sequenced was blood. These receptors were collected from a human donor with ulcerative colitis or Crohn's disease, or a healthy co-twin of an affected twin (not recorded which).

The V gene is TRBV7-9, the J gene TRBJ2-2; checking the TCRdb D call of TRBD2 is not possible without DNA. CDR1 is SEHNR, CDR2 FQNEAQ, per germline (reference sequence). The CDR3 runs to 18 residues. CDR3 region: CASSSRPGRPTNTGELFF.

CDR3 amino acids: CSASYTVHLYEQYF. This chain uses TRBV20-1 with TRBJ2-7. Germline lookup yields CDR1 DFQATT and CDR2 SNEGSKA (reference sequence). The CDR3 is 14 amino acids.

The V gene is TRBV14, the J gene TRBJ1-6; TCRdb designates TRBD1, a call that cannot be tested without DNA. The V gene's germline CDR1 is SGHDN and CDR2 FVKESK. This CDR3 is 16 amino acids long. The chain's CDR3 is CASSQEGTENNSPLHF.

The chain is built from TRBV5-6 and TRBJ1-2; the TCRdb call, TRBD1, lacks DNA for checking. CDR3 length: 12 residues. The V gene's germline CDR1 is SGHDT and CDR2 YYEEEE. This CDR3 reads CASSPGGDGYTF.

This rearrangement joins TRBV5-1 to TRBJ1-2. There are 11 residues in the CDR3. Germline V lookup: CDR1 SGHRS, CDR2 YFSETQ. The CDR3 here is CASSPDRGYTF.

This sequence joins TRBV10-1 and TRBJ2-2; there is no DNA to check the TCRdb D call of TRBD1. Germline CDR1 WNHNN, CDR2 SYGVQD (reference sequence). The CDR3 contains 14 residues. The CDR3 loop is CASSDAAGTGELFF.

CDR3 sequence reads: CASSPLGHTTGELFF. The rearrangement uses TRBV7-3 and TRBJ2-2; TCRdb proposes TRBD1, but this gene call is untestable without DNA. This CDR3 region has 15 residues. Germline assignment: CDR1 SGHTA and CDR2 FQGTGA. The full variable domain, in which reference TRBV7-3 and TRBJ2-2 provide the parts outside the CDR3, is GAGVSQTPSNKVTEKGKYVELRCDPISGHTALYWYRQSLGQGPEFLIYFQGTGAADDSGLPNDRFFAVRPEGSVSTLKIQRTERGDSAVYLCASSPLGHTTGELFFGEGSRLTVL.

The chain is built from TRBV20-1 and TRBJ1-1. CDR1 and CDR2 (germline): DFQATT, SNEGSKA (reference sequence). The CDR3 sequence is 15 residues long. The CDR3 spells CSARGVREANTEAFF.

This sequence joins TRBV3-1 and TRBJ1-2; TCRdb calls TRBD1, which cannot be checked without DNA. The CDR3 is 17 amino acids. Germline lookup yields CDR1 LGHDT and CDR2 YNNKEL (reference sequence). The CDR3 is CASSQSFGGAMYYGYTF.

V gene TRBV20-1 combines with J gene TRBJ2-1. This CDR3 region has 13 residues. The germline CDR1 and CDR2 sequences are DFQATT and SNEGSKA (reference sequence). CDR3 sequence: CSVLGPLYNEQFF.

The genes are TRBV28 and TRBJ1-3; checking the TCRdb D call of TRBD1 is not possible without DNA. The germline V gene encodes CDR1 MDHEN and CDR2 SYDVKM. This CDR3 has 18 residues. CDR3 in amino acids: CASSLSGEATYSGNTIYF.

The V gene is TRBV9, the J gene TRBJ2-1; with no DNA, the TCRdb D assignment of TRBD1 cannot be verified. CDR3 size: 14 residues. Germline assignment: CDR1 SGDLS and CDR2 YYNGEE. The CDR3 loop reads CASSARELVNEQFF.